These T cell receptor beta chains were read from a single sample in a study of blood T cell repertoires in COVID-19. Using immunoSEQ multiplex PCR, the repertoire was profiled, and TCRdb retains in-frame clones only, with some absent. The sample gives some 530,000 clones, approximately 91% of which show up once; approximately 8.3% is in the top ten. Sequenced sample: PBMCs or T cells enriched from blood (not recorded which). The source of these receptors is a woman in her sixties who had recovered from COVID-19. CDR3s include the opening cysteine and the closing phenylalanine or tryptophan. The D gene is left open where the match is weak. Expanded clones get a size class; other rows say once, few or many, or leave the size out.

NA,TRBJ2-1,TRBV4-2,NA,TGTGCCAGCAGCCAACGGGAGTCTAGGACTGGGGGGCAGTTCTTC,CASSQRESRTGGQFF
once,TRBJ1-6,TRBV28,NA,TGTGCCAGCGTCGAGGGGGGGCGTGAATCCTATAATTCACCCCTCCACTTT,CASVEGGRESYNSPLHF
NA,TRBJ1-1,TRBV28,TRBD1,TGTGCCAGCAGTTCGCTTTCACAGGGGGTGGGCACTGAAGCTTTCTTT,CASSSLSQGVGTEAFF
NA,TRBJ1-1,TRBV5-1,NA,TGCGCCAGCAGCTTGGGGGCAGCAGGGGCCACTGAAGCTTTCTTT,CASSLGAAGATEAFF
once,TRBJ1-2,TRBV30,NA,TGTGCCTGTCCCCTCGGGGGGGCTAACTATGGCTACACCTTC,CACPLGGANYGYTF
NA,TRBJ1-1,TRBV5-1,TRBD1,TGCGCCAGCAGCCAGGGGGTAGGGACTGAAGCTTTCTTT,CASSQGVGTEAFF
NA,TRBJ1-2,TRBV24-1,NA,TGTGCCACCAGTGACACAGCTAACTATGGCTACACCTTC,CATSDTANYGYTF
few,TRBJ1-6,TRBV30,TRBD1,TGTGCCTGGAGCCTAGAGACAGGGGGATATTCACCCCTCCACTTT,CAWSLETGGYSPLHF
NA,TRBJ2-1,TRBV6-5,TRBD2,TGTGCCAGCAAGGGACTAGCGGGGGGGCCCGATGAGCAGTTCTTC,CASKGLAGGPDEQFF
NA,TRBJ1-4,TRBV29-1,TRBD1,TGCAGCGCCACAGGGGGTCTTGAAAAACTGTTTTTT,CSATGGLEKLFF
NA,TRBJ2-3,TRBV28,NA,TGTGCCAGCAGGGTAAGGGGAGATACGCAGTATTTT,CASRVRGDTQYF
NA,TRBJ2-1,TRBV24-1,TRBD1,TGTGCCACCAGTGATGACAGGGGGTACAATGAGCAGTTCTTC,CATSDDRGYNEQFF
NA,TRBJ2-1,TRBV21-1,NA,TGTGCCAGCAGCAAGGACTGGGCTGCGCAGTTCTTC,CASSKDWAAQFF
NA,TRBJ2-2,TRBV10-2,TRBD1,TGCGCCAGCAGTGAGCTTAGGCAGGGGGCCGGGGAGCTGTTTTTT,CASSELRQGAGELFF
once,TRBJ1-2,TRBV5-4,NA,TGTGCCAGCAGGAGAGACGGGGAGTGGTATGGCTACACCTTC,CASRRDGEWYGYTF
NA,TRBJ1-2,TRBV10-2,TRBD1,TGCGCCAGCACTACGACAGGGGGCTACACCTTC,CASTTTGGYTF
NA,TRBJ1-1,TRBV23-1,NA,TGCGCCAGCAGTCAATCGGCCAGGGGCACTGAAGCTTTCTTT,CASSQSARGTEAFF
NA,TRBJ1-5,TRBV6-5,TRBD1,TGTGCCAGCAGCAATCCGGGACAGGGCGTTCAGCCCCAGCATTTT,CASSNPGQGVQPQHF
NA,TRBJ1-6,TRBV5-1,NA,TGCGCCAGCAGCCAAGACACGAGCTCCTATAATTCACCCCTCCACTTT,CASSQDTSSYNSPLHF
NA,TRBJ2-3,TRBV5-4,NA,TGTGCCAGCAGTTCTCTCGGATCCGGGGGAGATACGCAGTATTTT,CASSSLGSGGDTQYF
NA,TRBJ2-3,TRBV10-3,TRBD2,TGTGCCATCAGTGAGTCGGGGACTAGCGGGGGCATGGCGCAGTATTTT,CAISESGTSGGMAQYF
NA,TRBJ1-2,TRBV6-2/TRBV6-3,NA,TGTGCCAGCAGTATCGACATTACTTCTGACTATGGCTACACCTTC,CASSIDITSDYGYTF